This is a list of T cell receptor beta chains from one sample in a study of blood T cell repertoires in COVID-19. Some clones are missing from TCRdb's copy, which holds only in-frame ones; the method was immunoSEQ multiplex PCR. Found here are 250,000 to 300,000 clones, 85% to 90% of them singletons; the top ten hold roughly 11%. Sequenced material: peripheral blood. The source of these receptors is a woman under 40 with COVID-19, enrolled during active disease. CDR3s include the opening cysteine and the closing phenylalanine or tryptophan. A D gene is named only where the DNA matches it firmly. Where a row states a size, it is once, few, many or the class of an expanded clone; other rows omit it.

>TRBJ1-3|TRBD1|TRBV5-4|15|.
CASSSQGAAGNTIYF
TGTGCCAGCAGCTCGCAGGGGGCGGCTGGAAACACCATATATTTT
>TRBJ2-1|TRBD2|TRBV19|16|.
CASSIASAGGRNEQFF
TGTGCCAGTAGTATAGCGTCAGCGGGGGGGCGGAATGAGCAGTTCTTC
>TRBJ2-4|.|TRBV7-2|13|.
CASSRNSGDIQYF
TGTGCCAGCAGCCGGAACTCAGGGGACATTCAGTACTTC
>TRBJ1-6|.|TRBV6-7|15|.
CASGGVGGNNSPLHF
TGTGCCAGCGGCGGGGTTGGGGGGAATAATTCACCCCTCCACTTT
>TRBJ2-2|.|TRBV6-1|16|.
CASSEVLATNTGELFF
TGTGCCAGCAGTGAAGTCCTAGCAACGAACACCGGGGAGCTGTTTTTT
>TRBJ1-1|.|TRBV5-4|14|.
CASSLRLSNTEAFF
TGTGCCAGCAGCTTGCGTCTCTCGAACACTGAAGCTTTCTTT
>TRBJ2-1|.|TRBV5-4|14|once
CAPVARGLANEQFF
TGTGCCCCGGTGGCACGGGGGTTGGCCAATGAGCAGTTCTTC
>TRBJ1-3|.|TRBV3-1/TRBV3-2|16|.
CASSRRSGASGNTIYF
TGTGCCAGCAGCCGGCGGTCAGGGGCGTCTGGAAACACCATATATTTT
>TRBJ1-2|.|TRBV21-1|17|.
CASRPRKGARIYYGYTF
TGTGCCAGCAGACCACGAAAGGGGGCCCGGATTTATTATGGCTACACCTTC
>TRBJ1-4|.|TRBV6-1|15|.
CASSEYNFPLEKLFF
TGTGCCAGCAGTGAATATAACTTCCCGTTGGAAAAACTGTTTTTT
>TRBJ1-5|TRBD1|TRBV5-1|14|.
CASSRTGGEQPQHF
TGCGCCAGCAGCCGAACAGGGGGTGAGCAGCCCCAGCATTTT
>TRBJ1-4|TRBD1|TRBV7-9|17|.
CASSLGSTGVANEKLFF
TGTGCCAGCAGCTTAGGATCCACAGGGGTGGCTAATGAAAAACTGTTTTTT
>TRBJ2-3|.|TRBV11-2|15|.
CASSLPRGNTDTQYF
TGTGCCAGCAGCCTCCCAAGGGGGAACACAGATACGCAGTATTTT
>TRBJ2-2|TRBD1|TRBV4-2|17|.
CASSQASGTGGSGELFF
TGTGCCAGCAGCCAAGCCTCCGGGACAGGGGGCTCCGGGGAGCTGTTTTTT
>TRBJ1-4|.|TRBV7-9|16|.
CASSQLEPGTNEKLFF
TGTGCCAGCAGCCAACTGGAACCCGGGACAAATGAAAAACTGTTTTTT
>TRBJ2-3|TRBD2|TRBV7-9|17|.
CASSPLPTSGSTDTQYF
TGTGCCAGCAGCCCACTTCCGACTAGCGGTAGCACAGATACGCAGTATTTT
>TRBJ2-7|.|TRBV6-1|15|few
CASSEIEGFLVPEYF
TGTGCCAGCAGTGAAATAGAGGGTTTTCTCGTTCCCGAGTACTTC
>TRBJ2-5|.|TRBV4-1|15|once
CASSQDLPSQETQYF
TGCGCCAGCAGCCAAGATCTCCCTAGTCAAGAGACCCAGTACTTC
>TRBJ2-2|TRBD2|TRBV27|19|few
CASPGSPGTSGTYTGELFF
TGTGCCAGCCCTGGCTCTCCCGGGACTAGCGGAACTTACACCGGGGAGCTGTTTTTT
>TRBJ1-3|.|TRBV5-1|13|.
CASSLYSGNTIYF
TGCGCCAGCAGCTTATACTCTGGAAACACCATATATTTT